Presented here are 30 T cell receptor beta chains from one specimen sequenced in a study of esophageal squamous cell carcinoma under preoperative chemotherapy. TCRdb called the PCR reads again in MiXCR, with one record for every CDR3 protein. This table holds almost 9,500 distinct CDR3 sequences, over 40% found once. Time point indicated: after preoperative PTX-NDP chemotherapy. This specimen was taken from a patient given preoperative chemotherapy. The origin of the receptors is a human donor with esophageal squamous cell carcinoma. The donor label of this sample is uncertain.

The table lists this clonotype with many counts. The rearrangement uses TRBV28 and TRBJ2-3, with D possibly matching TRBD1 (6 bases). The CDR3 has 15 amino acids. Germline CDR1 is MDHEN and CDR2 is SYDVKM. The ends were cut back, 6 bases at V and 4 bases at J, with 17 bases in the middle. The DNA of the CDR3 is TGTGCCAGCAGCCCCGGACAGCGAGGGGCAGATACGCAGTATTTT. Its protein product is CASSPGQRGADTQYF. Based on the CDR3 plus reference TRBV28 and TRBJ2-3, the full variable domain is DVKVTQSSRYLVKRTGEKVFLECVQDMDHENMFWYRQDPGLGLRLIYFSYDVKMKEKGDIPEGYSVSREKKERFSLILESASTNQTSMYLCASSPGQRGADTQYFGPGTRLTVL.

The chain joins TRBV19 to TRBJ2-2; D may be TRBD1 (6 bases). CDR3 length equals 15 residues. Trimming stripped 1 base from V and 7 bases from J, with 13 bases between. The V gene's germline CDR1 is LNHDA and CDR2 SQIVND (reference sequence). CDR3 coding DNA: TGTGCCAGTAGTATAGGGCAGGGGATGGGCGGGGAGCTGTTTTTT. Protein sequence: CASSIGQGMGGELFF.

Of note for this clonotype: Compared with germline, one end of the junction differs, possibly owing to a read error. The chain carries TRBV10-2 and TRBJ2-1; 9 bases line up with TRBD2. The germline gives CDR1 WSHSY, CDR2 SAAADI. This CDR3 is built from 18 residues. The CDR3: CASSDTPGGAGGENEQYF. Here the CDR3 DNA reads TGCGCCAGCAGTGATACCCCGGGGGGGGCGGGAGGGGAAAATGAGCAGTACTTT.

With respect to this clonotype: One end of the junction fails to match germline, which may point to a read error. The chain uses TRBV6-1 and TRBJ1-6; unclear D gene. CDR1 and CDR2 from the germline V gene are MNHNS and SASEGT. The CDR3 has 8 amino acids. The CDR3 sequence is CASGGLFF. The CDR3 region has the DNA TGTGCCAGCGGCGGTTTGTTCTTT.

This chain uses TRBV6-1 with TRBJ2-2; maybe TRBD1 (6 bases). V was pared by 6 bases and J by 2 bases, with 13 bases between. Germline lookup yields CDR1 MNHNS and CDR2 SASEGT. The CDR3 is 15 residues long. The CDR3 coding sequence is TGTGCCAGCAGCCGAACAGGGACCAACACCGGGGAGCTGTTTTTT. Residues: CASSRTGTNTGELFF.

The table lists this clonotype with many counts. One end of the junction does not line up with germline, which may come from a read error. The CDR3 sequence is CASRFSRRIF. DNA for the CDR3: TGTGCCAGCAGGTTCAGTAGACGCATCTTC. This chain connects TRBV27 to TRBJ2-1, with D unclear. The CDR3 runs to 10 residues. Germline CDR1 MNHEY, CDR2 SMNVEV (reference sequence).

As regards this clonotype: The junction shows a germline mismatch at one end, possibly a read error. For the CDR3, the DNA is TGCGCCGGGAGTGTAGGGGGCCAGGACACAGAGACGCAGTATTTC. Its translation: CAGSVGGQDTETQYF. The rearrangement links TRBV10-1 to TRBJ2-3, with 7 positions matching TRBD1. From germline, CDR1 is WNHNN and CDR2 SYGVQD (reference sequence). The CDR3 extends over 15 amino acids.

This clonotype was counted at least ten times. The V gene is TRBV6-1, the J gene TRBJ2-1; 9 bases are a match to TRBD2. Germline CDR1 MNHNS, CDR2 SASEGT. Trimming took 6 bases from V and 10 from J; bases not matched to a gene: 13. This CDR3 is built from 15 residues. The CDR3 DNA reads as TGTGCCAGCAGCCGGGGACTAGCCCCGGGAGGAGAGCAGTTCTTC. Its translation: CASSRGLAPGGEQFF.

The chain combines TRBV7-8 with TRBJ2-4; TRBD2 agrees at 7 bases. Germline assignment: CDR1 SGHVS and CDR2 FQNEAQ. This CDR3 region has 14 residues. The DNA of the CDR3 is TGTGCGGGCAGCGGGGAGGGTGAAGAAGAGATCCAGTACTTC. This gives the protein CAGSGEGEEEIQYF.

In regard to this clonotype: A much larger clone sits a single nucleotide away, making a read error possible. The chain uses TRBV7-2 and TRBJ2-1, with 9 bases identical to TRBD2. V lost 4 bases to trimming and J lost 13 bases; unmatched junction nucleotides: 17. The CDR3 sequence is 16 residues long. Germline V gene sequence: CDR1 SGHTA, CDR2 FQGNSA. The CDR3 coding sequence is TGTGCCAGCAGCTCCCAGGCTAGCGGGGCCCAAGAGACCCAGTTCTTC. Translated: CASSSQASGAQETQFF.

This clonotype was recorded at least ten times. This chain joins TRBV12-3 or TRBV12-4 and TRBJ2-1; TRBD1 agrees at 8 bases. The length of the CDR3 is 18 residues. The junction had 20 bases not matched to a gene; V was cut back by 3 bases and J by 10 bases. CDR3 nucleotides: TGTGCCAGCAGTTTGGTAATTCGGGGGACAGGTCGTATCTACGAGCAGTTCTTC. Encoded protein: CASSLVIRGTGRIYEQFF.

This clonotype appeared once. Compared with germline, one end of the junction differs, possibly owing to a read error. The genes are TRBV6-1 and TRBJ2-4; maybe TRBD1 (6 bases). Looked up from germline, CDR1 is MNHNS and CDR2 is SASEGT. This CDR3 spans 14 amino acids. CDR3 in amino acids: CGSRGRRATDMQYF. DNA of the CDR3: TGTGGCAGCAGGGGAAGGAGAGCCACAGACATGCAGTATTTC.

There are many counts of this clonotype. V gene TRBV5-1 combines with J gene TRBJ2-5; the match to TRBD2 covers 10 bases. The assigned J gene may be wrong: the sequence end matches TRBJ2-7 better. CDR1 is SGHRS, CDR2 YFSETQ, per germline. This CDR3 contains 16 residues. CDR3 nucleotides: TGCGCCAGCAGCTTGGTTGGGACTAGCGCTACCTACGAGCAGTACTTC. As protein: CASSLVGTSATYEQYF.

A remark on this clonotype: One end of the junction does not line up with germline, which may come from a read error. The genes are TRBV11-2 and TRBJ2-3, with a tentative D call TRBD2 (7 bases). This CDR3 has 14 residues. From germline, CDR1 is SGHAT and CDR2 FQNNGV. CDR3 sequence: CAGRGGGHTDTQYF. The CDR3 DNA sequence: TGTGCGGGCAGAGGGGGGGGACACACAGATACGCAGTATTTC.

This clonotype was recorded only once. V and J are TRBV6-5 and TRBJ2-1; TRBD1 might be the D (5 bases). With 0 bases removed from V and 7 bases from J, the gap between germline ends came to 13 bases. Germline V gene sequence: CDR1 MNHEY, CDR2 SVGAGI. The CDR3 contains 15 residues. Here the CDR3 reads CASSYSAGRGNEQFF. In DNA form, the CDR3 reads TGTGCCAGCAGTTACTCGGCAGGGCGAGGTAATGAGCAGTTCTTC.

This clonotype has just a few counts. The chain combines TRBV19 with TRBJ2-7; D is uncertain. CDR3 length: 12 residues. CDR1 is LNHDA, CDR2 SQIVND, per germline (reference sequence). V lost 4 bases to trimming and J lost 0 bases, with 4 bases between them. CDR3 region: CASSTSSYEQYF. The DNA of the CDR3 is TGTGCCAGTAGTACGAGCTCCTACGAGCAGTACTTC.

This clonotype was counted between two and nine times. The genes are TRBV12-3 or TRBV12-4 and TRBJ1-1, with D hard to call. The ends were cut back, 2 bases at V and 2 bases at J, with 6 bases in the middle. The CDR3 length is 13 residues. The chain's CDR3 is CASSLNQNTEAFF. The CDR3 bases are TGTGCCAGCAGTTTAAACCAAAACACTGAAGCTTTCTTT.

By share, this clonotype ranks as medium-sized. V usage is TRBV7-2 and J usage is TRBJ2-1; the match to TRBD1 covers 8 bases. The germline CDR1 and CDR2 sequences are SGHTA and FQGNSA. V was clipped by 1 base and J by 10 bases; unmatched bases: 9. This CDR3 is 15 amino acids long. The CDR3 nucleotides are TGTGCCAGCAGCTTAGTCTCGGGACAGGATGGCGAGCAGTTCTTC. The encoded protein is CASSLVSGQDGEQFF.

This clonotype was counted a few times. The chain recombines TRBV12-3 or TRBV12-4 with TRBJ1-1; TRBD1 is a possible D gene (5 bases). This CDR3 is built from 15 residues. Deletions cut 1 base from V and 0 bases from J, with 9 bases between. CDR3 in DNA: TGTGCCAGCAGTTTAGACAGGTTTATGAACACTGAAGCTTTCTTT. It yields the protein CASSLDRFMNTEAFF.

Concerning this clonotype: A junction boundary mismatches the germline segment, possibly from a read error. The rearrangement links TRBV10-2 to TRBJ2-1, with 9 bases lining up with TRBD2. The germline CDR1 and CDR2 sequences are WSHSY and SAAADI. This CDR3 is built from 18 residues. The CDR3 nucleotides are TGCGCCAGCAGTGATACCCCGGGGGGGGCGGGAGGGGACGATGCGCAGTTTTTT. Its protein is CASSDTPGGAGGDDAQFF.

The CDR3 DNA reads TGCGCCAGCAGTGAGGTGGGCGGTGAGCAGTTCTTC. Translated: CASSEVGGEQFF. The chain employs TRBV10-2 and TRBJ2-1; D is unclear. V was pared by 2 bases and J by 9 bases, with 8 bases between. The CDR3 is 12 amino acids. Germline V CDR1 and CDR2: WSHSY, SAAADI.

This clonotype was seen many times. The chain links TRBV10-3 to TRBJ2-5; tentative D call: TRBD2 (5 bases). The CDR3 consists of 14 residues. V was cut by 2 bases and J by 5 bases, with 12 bases left in between. Per germline, CDR1 ENHRY and CDR2 SYGVKD. In DNA, the CDR3 is TGTGCCATCAGTGAGACGGGGAATCCGGAGACCCAGTACTTC. It specifies CAISETGNPETQYF.

This clonotype was seen just once. The gene calls are TRBV7-2 and TRBJ2-1; D unclear. The J call is uncertain, as TRBJ2-7 better fits the DNA end. The length of the CDR3 is 15 residues. The germline V gene has CDR1 SGHTA and CDR2 FQGNSA. In DNA form, the CDR3 reads TGTGCCAGCAGCTTAGCGGGCGGCTTCCCCTACGAGCAGTACTTC. It is translated as CASSLAGGFPYEQYF.

Many counts were recorded for this clonotype. J is TRBJ2-7 and V is TRBV4-1; D possibly uses TRBD1 or TRBD2 (5 bases each). The germline gives CDR1 MGHRA, CDR2 YSYEKL. The CDR3 extends over 16 amino acids. With 0 bases removed from V and 5 bases from J, the gap between germline ends came to 17 bases. CDR3 sequence reads: CASSQEGIGDLHEQYF. CDR3 in DNA: TGCGCCAGCAGCCAAGAAGGAATCGGGGACCTCCACGAGCAGTACTTC.

The rearrangement links TRBV6-5 to TRBJ1-2; no clear D. The CDR3 has 15 amino acids. V lost 0 bases to trimming and J lost 1 base, with 9 bases between them. Per germline, CDR1 MNHEY and CDR2 SVGAGI. The CDR3: CASSYSGQVNYGYTF. The CDR3 region has the DNA TGTGCCAGCAGTTACTCTGGGCAGGTTAACTATGGCTACACCTTC.

The sample holds many counts of this clonotype. The chain employs TRBV19 and TRBJ1-1; TRBD1 might be the D (5 bases). CDR3 length equals 14 residues. The germline gives CDR1 LNHDA, CDR2 SQIVND (reference sequence). Deletions cut 3 bases from V and 1 base from J, with 9 bases between. In nucleotides, the CDR3 is TGTGCCAGTAGTATCCCGGGGCAGAACACTGAAGCTTTCTTT. It codes for CASSIPGQNTEAFF.

Ten or more counts support this clonotype. V gene TRBV14 combines with J gene TRBJ1-2, with D uncertain. Trimming stripped 1 base from V and 4 bases from J, with 16 bases between. The V gene's germline CDR1 is SGHDN and CDR2 FVKESK. The CDR3 runs to 16 residues. The CDR3 region is CASSQAPTETGYGYTF. CDR3 nucleotides: TGTGCCAGCAGCCAAGCCCCCACAGAAACGGGCTATGGCTACACCTTC. Supplemented by reference TRBV14 and TRBJ1-2, the full variable domain reads EAGVTQFPSHSVIEKGQTVTLRCDPISGHDNLYWYRRVMGKEIKFLLHFVKESKQDESGMPNNRFLAERTGGTYSTLKVQPAELEDSGVYFCASSQAPTETGYGYTFGSGTRLTVV.

Many counts were recorded for this clonotype. This sequence joins TRBV12-3 or TRBV12-4 and TRBJ2-1, with D perhaps matching TRBD2 (5 bases). V lost 3 bases to trimming and J lost 13 bases, with 19 bases between them. The CDR3 extends over 14 amino acids. The CDR3: CASSFGGSWETQFF. In nucleotides, the CDR3 is TGTGCCAGCAGTTTTGGAGGTTCTTGGGAGACCCAGTTCTTC.

This clonotype was detected a few times. The genes are TRBV6-1 and TRBJ2-1, with TRBD2 identical over 12 bases. The J call may be wrong; the DNA end is better matched by TRBJ2-5. CDR1 is MNHNS, CDR2 SASEGT, per germline. CDR3 length: 15 amino acids. CDR3 in DNA: TGTGCCAGCAGAGGACTAGCGGGGTTCCAAGAGACCCAGTACTTC. This gives the protein CASRGLAGFQETQYF.

For this clonotype: The junction shows a germline mismatch at one end, possibly a read error. J is TRBJ2-2 and V is TRBV7-7, with TRBD2 matching over 12 bases. There are 17 residues in the CDR3. The germline CDR1 and CDR2 sequences are SSHAT and FNYEAQ (reference sequence). CDR3 coding DNA: TGTGCTAGCAGCTTAGAACCGGGACTAGCGGGCACCGGTACGCTGTTTTTT. Encoded protein: CASSLEPGLAGTGTLFF.